The 9 T cell receptor beta chains listed next were all sequenced from one sample in a study of blood T cell repertoires in COVID-19. Repertoires were generated with immunoSEQ multiplex PCR, while TCRdb's copy carries only in-frame clones and drops some. This table has roughly 200,000 clones, roughly nine tenths appearing once. The specimen was PBMCs or T cells enriched from blood (not recorded which). All receptors derive from a woman aged 50 to 65 in a cohort exposed to, infected with or recovered from COVID-19 (not recorded which).

This clone was observed a handful of times. The V and J genes are TRBV4-3 and TRBJ1-2, with 7 bases that match TRBD1. The CDR3 spans 14 residues. After removal of 1 base from V and 6 bases from J, the junction contained 5 bases not matched to a gene. The germline V gene encodes CDR1 LGHNA and CDR2 YSLEER. CDR3 sequence reads: CASSQARGQNGYTF. The CDR3 nucleotides read TGCGCCAGCAGCCAAGCCCGGGGACAGAATGGCTACACCTTC.

The chain has TRBV24-1 and TRBJ1-2; 8 bases are shared with TRBD1. After removal of 5 bases from V and 8 bases from J, the junction contained 15 bases not matched to a gene. Per germline, CDR1 KGHDR and CDR2 SFDVKD. The CDR3 runs 16 residues. CDR3 sequence: CATSGSGGTAYEGYTF. As DNA, the CDR3 is TGTGCCACCAGTGGTTCAGGGGGCACCGCCTATGAAGGCTACACCTTC.

The chain carries TRBV5-5 and TRBJ2-1; the D gene is possibly TRBD1 (6 bases). There are 14 residues in the CDR3. Trimming shortened V by 1 base and J by 8 bases, and 13 bases separated the two germline ends. Germline V gives CDR1 SGHKS, CDR2 YYEKEE (reference sequence). CDR3 sequence reads: CASSLRPGDDEQFF. The CDR3 nucleotides read TGTGCCAGCAGCTTGAGACCAGGGGACGATGAGCAGTTCTTC.

Here the CDR3 DNA reads TGTGCCAGCAGCTCGGTACCCGTTCGGGGGGCGCCTGGCTACACCTTC. As protein: CASSSVPVRGAPGYTF. V gene TRBV5-6 combines with J gene TRBJ1-2; TRBD1 is a possible D gene (6 bases). CDR1 is SGHDT and CDR2 is YYEEEE in the germline V gene. The V and J ends lost 3 bases and 7 bases respectively, with 22 bases between them. This CDR3 region has 16 residues.

This chain joins TRBV11-1 and TRBJ2-5, with TRBD2 matching over 10 bases. The CDR3 consists of 15 residues. J lost 0 bases, V lost 4 bases, and 2 bases had no gene match. CDR1 and CDR2 from the germline V gene are SGHAT and FQDESV (reference sequence). Here the CDR3 reads CASSSTSGYQETQYF. Written as DNA, the CDR3 is TGTGCCAGCAGCTCGACTAGCGGGTACCAAGAGACCCAGTACTTC.

In DNA form, the CDR3 reads TGTGCCATCAGTGACGGAGGCTCCGGCAATCAGCCCCAGCATTTT. Translated, it gives CAISDGGSGNQPQHF. The J gene is TRBJ1-5, the V gene TRBV10-3, with D hard to call. Germline-derived CDR1 and CDR2 are ENHRY and SYGVKD. V lost 3 bases, J lost 2 bases, and 11 bases lay in between. The length of the CDR3 is 15 residues.

This CDR3 is CASSLDRLGPQHF. The DNA of the CDR3 is TGTGCCAGCAGCTTGGACAGGCTAGGGCCCCAGCATTTT. The chain employs TRBV5-5 and TRBJ1-5, with D possibly matching TRBD1 (5 bases). Between the trimmed V and J ends, which lost 0 bases and 9 bases, there was a span of 10 bases. Per germline, CDR1 SGHKS and CDR2 YYEKEE (reference sequence). This CDR3 has 13 amino acids.

The chain joins TRBV4-3 to TRBJ1-5, with D perhaps matching TRBD1 (6 bases). The V end was cut by 1 base, the J end by 3 bases, with 10 bases between. This CDR3 spans 15 amino acids. Germline values: CDR1 LGHNA, CDR2 YSLEER. The CDR3 nucleotides are TGCGCCAGCAGCCAAGGTACAGGGTACAATCAGCCCCAGCATTTT. Protein: CASSQGTGYNQPQHF.

This clone was found a few times. The genes are TRBV5-6 and TRBJ1-5, with D perhaps matching TRBD1 (5 bases). Germline-derived CDR1 and CDR2 are SGHDT and YYEEEE. The CDR3 covers 15 residues. V was cut by 7 bases and J by 7 bases, with 21 bases left in between. CDR3: CASSFGGGSDQPQHF. The CDR3 bases are TGTGCCAGCTCCTTCGGCGGGGGGAGTGACCAGCCCCAGCATTTT.